The clone carrying this T cell receptor (beta chain) was seen only a few times. This CDR3 is 12 amino acids long. CDR1 MDHEN and CDR2 SYDVKM come from the germline V gene. The V and J ends lost 3 bases and 9 bases respectively, with 9 bases between them. Together with a sample-barcoded 5' primer, a J-beta primer mix was included in a second PCR lasting 7 to 11 cycles. Researchers report that a template-switch adaptor with 12 random nucleotides tagged each cDNA molecule. One entry per CDR3 protein results from TCRdb running MiXCR on the 5' RACE reads. This table holds a few hundred thousand distinct CDR3 sequences, approximately 47% found once. The data were obtained in a study of blood T cells in healthy people across ages. For the study at large: For every two T cells, template switching captured about one barcoded beta molecule.

The V gene is TRBV28, the J gene TRBJ2-1; D possibly corresponds to TRBD2 (6 bases). Sequencing was carried out using blood. The origin of this receptor is a man aged 55 to 69 in good health. CDR3 in DNA: TGTGCCAGCAGTTTGTTCGGGGGTGAGCAGTTCTTC. It is translated as CASSLFGGEQFF. The full variable domain, its missing parts supplied by reference TRBV28 and TRBJ2-1, is DVKVTQSSRYLVKRTGEKVFLECVQDMDHENMFWYRQDPGLGLRLIYFSYDVKMKEKGDIPEGYSVSREKKERFSLILESASTNQTSMYLCASSLFGGEQFFGPGTRLTVL.